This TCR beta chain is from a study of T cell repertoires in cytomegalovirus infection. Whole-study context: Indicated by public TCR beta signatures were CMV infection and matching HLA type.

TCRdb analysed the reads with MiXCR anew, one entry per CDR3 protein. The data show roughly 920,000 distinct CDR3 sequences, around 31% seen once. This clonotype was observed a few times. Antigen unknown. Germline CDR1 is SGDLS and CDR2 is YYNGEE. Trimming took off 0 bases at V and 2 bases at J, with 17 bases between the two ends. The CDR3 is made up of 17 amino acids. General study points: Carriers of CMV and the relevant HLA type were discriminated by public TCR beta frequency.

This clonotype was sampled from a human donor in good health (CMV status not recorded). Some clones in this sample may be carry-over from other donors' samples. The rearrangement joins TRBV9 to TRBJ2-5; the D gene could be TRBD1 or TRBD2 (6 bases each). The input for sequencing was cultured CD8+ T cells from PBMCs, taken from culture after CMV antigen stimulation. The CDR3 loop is CASSVARGGGTQETQYF. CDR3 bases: TGTGCCAGCAGCGTAGCTCGAGGAGGGGGGACTCAAGAGACCCAGTACTTC.